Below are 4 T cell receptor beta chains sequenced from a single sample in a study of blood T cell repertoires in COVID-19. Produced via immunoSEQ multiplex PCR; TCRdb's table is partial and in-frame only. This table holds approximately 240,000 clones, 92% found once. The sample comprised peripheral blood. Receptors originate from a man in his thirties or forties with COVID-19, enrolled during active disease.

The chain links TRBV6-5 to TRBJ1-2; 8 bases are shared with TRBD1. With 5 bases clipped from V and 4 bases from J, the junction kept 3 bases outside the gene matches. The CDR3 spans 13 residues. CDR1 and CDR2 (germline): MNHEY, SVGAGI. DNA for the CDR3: TGTGCCAGCAGTAACAGGGGGAGCTATGGCTACACCTTC. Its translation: CASSNRGSYGYTF.

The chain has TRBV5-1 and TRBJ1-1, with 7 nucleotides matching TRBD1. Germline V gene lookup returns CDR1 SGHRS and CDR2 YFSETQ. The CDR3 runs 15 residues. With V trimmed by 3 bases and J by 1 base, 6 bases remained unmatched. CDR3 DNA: TGCGCCAGCAGCTCGGGAGGGGGCGGGAACACTGAAGCTTTCTTT. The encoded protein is CASSSGGGGNTEAFF.

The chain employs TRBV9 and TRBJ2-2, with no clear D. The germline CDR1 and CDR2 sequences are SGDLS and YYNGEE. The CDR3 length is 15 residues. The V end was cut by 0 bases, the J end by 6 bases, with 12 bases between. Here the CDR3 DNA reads TGTGCCAGCAGCGTAGGGCAGGCTCCGGCCGGGGAGCTGTTTTTT. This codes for CASSVGQAPAGELFF.

The CDR3 loop is CASSETGGGNTEAFF. CDR3 nucleotides: TGTGCCAGCAGTGAGACAGGGGGCGGTAACACTGAAGCTTTCTTT. The chain links TRBV2 to TRBJ1-1; 10 bases agree with TRBD1. The CDR3 is 15 amino acids. V dropped 3 bases and J dropped 2; count of bases not matched to a gene: 3. In germline, CDR1 is SNHLY, CDR2 FYNNEI.